The 6 T cell receptor beta chains below were found in one sample sequenced in a study of T cells in Graves' hyperthyroidism and ophthalmopathy. Regions amplified from RNA transcripts were the TCR beta CDR3 regions. Primed by the HTBI set, a first-round RT-PCR was run on the TCR CDR3. TCRdb itself ran the multiplex PCR reads through MiXCR, one entry per CDR3 protein. The data hold approximately 700,000 distinct CDR3 sequences, with 16% observed a single time. Sequencing was performed on blood. These receptors were taken from a young man with Graves' hyperthyroidism.

Many counts were recorded for this clonotype. The chain joins TRBV7-2 to TRBJ1-1; weak D call: TRBD1 (5 bases). Trimming stripped 5 bases from V and 1 base from J, with 11 bases between. This CDR3 contains 14 residues. Per the germline V gene, CDR1 is SGHTA and CDR2 is FQGNSA. This CDR3 reads CASSRRQKNTEAFF. The CDR3 nucleotides read TGTGCCAGCAGCCGCAGACAGAAGAACACTGAAGCTTTCTTT.

This clonotype was detected many times. This rearrangement joins TRBV12-5 to TRBJ2-1, with unresolved D. Per germline, CDR1 LGHNT and CDR2 FRNRAP. V was cut by 1 base and J by 7 bases, with 8 bases left in between. The CDR3 is made up of 13 amino acids. CDR3: CASGLALGNEQFF. The CDR3 coding sequence is TGTGCTAGTGGTTTGGCTCTGGGGAATGAGCAGTTCTTC.

The chain is built from TRBV6-2 or TRBV6-3 and TRBJ1-2; tentatively, D is TRBD1 (5 bases). Trimming took off 6 bases at V and 3 bases at J, with 14 bases between the two ends. The CDR3 spans 14 residues. The germline V gene has CDR1 MNHEY and CDR2 SVGEGT. The CDR3 reads CASRLAGTDYGYTF. The CDR3, as DNA: TGTGCCAGCAGACTAGCCGGGACGGACTATGGCTACACCTTC.

This clonotype was counted many times. V is TRBV20-1 and J is TRBJ1-1, with D possibly TRBD1 on 5 matching bases. Germline V gives CDR1 DFQATT, CDR2 SNEGSKA (reference sequence). The CDR3 contains 14 residues. Deletions cut 6 bases from V and 0 bases from J, with 14 bases between. The CDR3 is CSAGVPGLNTEAFF. CDR3 bases: TGCAGTGCGGGGGTCCCCGGACTGAACACTGAAGCTTTCTTT.

The chain employs TRBV27 and TRBJ2-7, with 7 bases identical to TRBD2. Germline values: CDR1 MNHEY, CDR2 SMNVEV (reference sequence). The CDR3 covers 14 residues. V shed 6 bases, J shed 3 bases, and the junction held 8 bases outside the gene matches. CDR3 DNA sequence: TGTGCCAGCAGATTAGCGGGTGCGGGCTACGAGCAGTACTTC. Protein: CASRLAGAGYEQYF.

This clonotype was detected a few times. The rearrangement uses TRBV4-1 and TRBJ1-2; no clear D gene. The CDR3 has 14 residues. Germline CDR1 reads MGHRA; CDR2 reads YSYEKL. Trimming stripped 3 bases from V and 3 bases from J, with 11 bases between. The CDR3 nucleotides read TGCGCCAGCAGCCAGACGGAGGGTGACTATGGCTACACCTTC. It specifies CASSQTEGDYGYTF.